The 22 T cell receptor beta chains below were found in one sample sequenced in a study of graft-versus-host responses after intestinal transplantation (dated by TCRdb to 2020 to 2023). The meaning of the sample's time point label: cells obtained before transplantation from donor or recipient. No antigens are known for them. Libraries came from the immunoSEQ multiplex PCR assay. Not all clones reach the TCRdb copy of this immuneACCESS table, which keeps in-frame sequences only. Checked studies attribute under half of the gap to unresolved V genes and leave the rest unexplained. The sample yields around 100,000 clones; more than 85% were counted once. The ten largest clonotypes hold 0.9% to 1.5% of the sample. This specimen consisted of unstimulated CD8+ T cells sorted from spleen or lymph node cells, obtained before transplant. These TCRs come from a human donor who was the organ donor for an intestinal transplant.

The gene calls are TRBV6-5 and TRBJ1-2; D is undetermined. V was trimmed by 2 bases and J by 0 bases, leaving 7 bases between them. The germline V gene encodes CDR1 MNHEY and CDR2 SVGAGI. This CDR3 region has 14 residues. CDR3 amino acids: CASSYGLANYGYTF. DNA of the CDR3: TGTGCCAGCAGTTACGGCTTGGCTAACTATGGCTACACCTTC.

The V and J genes are TRBV19 and TRBJ2-1, with a weak D call TRBD2 (5 bases). This CDR3 comprises 13 residues. Germline V gene lookup returns CDR1 LNHDA and CDR2 SQIVND (reference sequence). Between the trimmed V and J ends, which lost 4 bases and 4 bases, there was a span of 8 bases. DNA of the CDR3: TGTGCCAGTAGTAGCGGGCTTTACAATGAGCAGTTCTTC. It specifies CASSSGLYNEQFF.

The rearrangement joins TRBV7-9 to TRBJ2-2; no firm D call. This CDR3 region has 15 residues. CDR1 is SEHNR, CDR2 FQNEAQ, per germline (reference sequence). V gave up 9 bases and J gave up 1 base, with 15 bases separating them. The CDR3 here is CASLSWVGNTGELFF. As DNA, the CDR3 is TGTGCCAGTCTTAGCTGGGTCGGGAACACCGGGGAGCTGTTTTTT.

J is TRBJ2-7 and V is TRBV9; TRBD1 is a possible D gene (6 bases). Germline assignment: CDR1 SGDLS and CDR2 YYNGEE. V was trimmed by 0 bases and J by 5 bases, leaving 12 bases between them. CDR3 size: 14 residues. Here the CDR3 reads CASSVDPGVDEQYF. CDR3 in DNA: TGTGCCAGCAGCGTAGATCCAGGGGTTGACGAGCAGTACTTC. Complete variable domain (other parts from reference TRBV9 and TRBJ2-7): DSGVTQTPKHLITATGQRVTLRCSPRSGDLSVYWYQQSLDQGLQFLIQYYNGEERAKGNILERFSAQQFPDLHSELNLSSLELGDSALYFCASSVDPGVDEQYFGPGTRLTVT.

The chain employs TRBV28 and TRBJ1-1; no clear D. Trimming stripped 4 bases from V and 7 bases from J, with 10 bases between. The length of the CDR3 is 12 residues. Germline values: CDR1 MDHEN, CDR2 SYDVKM. Here the CDR3 DNA reads TGTGCCAGCAGTTACGACTGGGGTGAAGCTTTCTTT. It yields the protein CASSYDWGEAFF.

The table lists this clone with a count of one. J is TRBJ1-1 and V is TRBV28; D is ambiguous. CDR3 length: 13 amino acids. The germline V gene has CDR1 MDHEN and CDR2 SYDVKM. The V gene lost 1 base and the J gene lost 5 bases, with 8 bases spanning the gap. Here the CDR3 DNA reads TGTGCCAGCAGTTTATTTTACGGGACTGAAGCTTTCTTT. Encoded protein: CASSLFYGTEAFF.

This chain joins TRBV28 and TRBJ2-7; 13 bases are a match to TRBD2. CDR1 and CDR2 (germline): MDHEN, SYDVKM. The CDR3 extends over 18 amino acids. J gave up 1 base and V 4 bases, and 10 bases lay outside the gene matches. CDR3 nucleotides: TGTGCCAGCAGTTCCACTAGCGGGAGGGCAGACCGATCCTACGAGCAGTACTTC. This sequence encodes CASSSTSGRADRSYEQYF.

V is TRBV27 and J is TRBJ2-1; unclear D gene. CDR1 MNHEY and CDR2 SMNVEV come from the germline V gene (reference sequence). There are 15 residues in the CDR3. The ends were cut back, 0 bases at V and 8 bases at J, with 14 bases in the middle. This chain's CDR3 is CASSLSEFRGDEQFF. CDR3 sequence (DNA): TGTGCCAGCAGTTTATCTGAGTTTCGAGGCGATGAGCAGTTCTTC.

The rearrangement links TRBV5-1 to TRBJ1-2; 10 nucleotides agree with TRBD1. The V and J ends lost 4 bases and 6 bases, in that order; junction bases with no gene match: 9. The CDR3 spans 15 residues. Per germline, CDR1 SGHRS and CDR2 YFSETQ. The CDR3 DNA is TGCGCCAGCAGCCTTAGGGACAGGGGAGGAAATGGCTACACCTTC. Protein: CASSLRDRGGNGYTF. The complete variable domain, with remaining parts taken from reference TRBV5-1 and TRBJ1-2, reads KAGVTQTPRYLIKTRGQQVTLSCSPISGHRSVSWYQQTPGQGLQFLFEYFSETQRNKGNFPGRFSGRQFSNSRSEMNVSTLELGDSALYLCASSLRDRGGNGYTFGSGTRLTVV.

The CDR3 reads CASSLTSGTGELFF. The CDR3 DNA reads as TGTGCCAGCAGCTTGACTAGCGGGACCGGGGAGCTGTTTTTT. The chain links TRBV7-6 to TRBJ2-2; TRBD2 matches 10 bases. This CDR3 spans 14 amino acids. Germline loops: CDR1 SGHVS, CDR2 FNYEAQ. Losses at the gene ends were 3 bases for V and 5 bases for J; bases not matched to a gene: 0.

This clone occurred once. The chain carries TRBV19 and TRBJ2-1; D is unclear. The germline V gene encodes CDR1 LNHDA and CDR2 SQIVND (reference sequence). Trimming shortened V by 1 base and J by 2 bases, and 9 bases separated the two germline ends. There are 15 residues in the CDR3. CDR3 nucleotides: TGTGCCAGTAGTATAGGGTCGGGCCCCTACAATGAGCAGTTCTTC. Its protein product is CASSIGSGPYNEQFF.

The V and J genes are TRBV7-9 and TRBJ2-7; 9 bases line up with TRBD1. CDR1 and CDR2 (germline): SEHNR, FQNEAQ (reference sequence). The CDR3 has 15 residues. Unmatched junction bases numbered 11, after V lost 5 bases and J lost 6 bases. The CDR3 is CASSRFGTGSREQYF. The CDR3 DNA sequence: TGTGCCAGCAGCCGATTCGGGACAGGGAGTCGCGAGCAGTACTTC.

Concerning this clone itself: The identical CDR3 is also encoded by other nucleotide sequences in the sample. The rearrangement joins TRBV5-1 to TRBJ2-3, with D perhaps TRBD2 (7 bases). Germline lookup yields CDR1 SGHRS and CDR2 YFSETQ. The V end lost 4 bases, the J end lost 3 bases, and 15 bases lay between the germline ends. This CDR3 is 15 amino acids long. The CDR3, as DNA: TGCGCCAGCAGCCTGGGGGCTAGCGGTACAGATACGCAGTATTTT. This sequence encodes CASSLGASGTDTQYF.

The DNA of the CDR3 is TGTGCCAGCAGCGCCGGCACTGCGGACCATGAGCAGTTCTTC. This encodes CASSAGTADHEQFF. The chain recombines TRBV9 with TRBJ2-1; D is undetermined. Germline V gives CDR1 SGDLS, CDR2 YYNGEE. Trimming stripped 3 bases from V and 8 bases from J, with 15 bases between. CDR3 length: 14 residues.

CDR3: CASSPPPEADSTDTQYF. The CDR3 nucleotides read TGTGCCAGCAGCCCCCCGCCGGAAGCGGACAGCACAGATACGCAGTATTTT. The chain carries TRBV7-2 and TRBJ2-3; D perhaps matches TRBD2 (5 bases). CDR3 length equals 17 residues. Germline-derived CDR1 and CDR2 are SGHTA and FQGNSA. The V gene lost 5 bases and the J gene lost 0 bases, with 18 bases spanning the gap.

The CDR3 DNA follows: TGTGCCAGCAGCCCCCGGTGGAGGGGGCCGGGTACTGAAGCTTTCTTT. Its translation is CASSPRWRGPGTEAFF. The chain combines TRBV7-8 with TRBJ1-1; 7 positions match TRBD1. Germline CDR1 SGHVS, CDR2 FQNEAQ. This CDR3 spans 16 amino acids. With V trimmed by 5 bases and J by 5 bases, 14 bases remained unmatched.

V gene TRBV6-5 combines with J gene TRBJ2-2, with D possibly being TRBD1 (6 bases). The germline gives CDR1 MNHEY, CDR2 SVGAGI. The CDR3 sequence is 16 residues long. Trimming stripped 2 bases from V and 3 bases from J, with 13 bases between. The chain's CDR3 is CASSYTRTEYTGELFF. For the CDR3, the DNA is TGTGCCAGCAGTTACACCAGGACAGAGTACACCGGGGAGCTGTTTTTT.

CDR3 amino acids: CASSHWAGTRGEQYF. CDR3 DNA: TGCGCCAGCAGCCATTGGGCAGGGACTAGGGGAGAGCAGTACTTC. The V gene is TRBV4-1, the J gene TRBJ2-7; 8 nucleotides match TRBD2. There are 15 residues in the CDR3. V was clipped by 3 bases and J by 7 bases; unmatched bases: 11. The germline CDR1 and CDR2 sequences are MGHRA and YSYEKL.

The chain recombines TRBV7-6 with TRBJ2-2, with D tentatively TRBD1 or TRBD2 (6 bases each). This CDR3 contains 20 residues. The germline gives CDR1 SGHVS, CDR2 FNYEAQ. Trimming left V 3 bases short and J 2 bases short, with 25 bases between. CDR3 DNA sequence: TGTGCCAGCAGCTTGAATCCAGGGCGGGGACGGGGGCCTAACACCGGGGAGCTGTTTTTT. Translated, it gives CASSLNPGRGRGPNTGELFF.

The rearrangement links TRBV10-3 to TRBJ2-5; D not certain. Trimming took 4 bases from V and 2 from J, leaving 8 bases between them. The germline V gene encodes CDR1 ENHRY and CDR2 SYGVKD. The CDR3 runs 13 residues. The CDR3 DNA reads TGTGCCATCAGTGTACGTTTACAAGAGACCCAGTACTTC. Translation: CAISVRLQETQYF.

The chain employs TRBV18 and TRBJ1-3, with TRBD1 as a possible D gene (6 bases). Looked up from germline, CDR1 is KGHSH and CDR2 is LQKENI. V dropped 4 bases and J dropped 0 bases, with 13 bases sitting between them. This CDR3 has 16 residues. CDR3: CASSHGQTISGNTIYF. In DNA form, the CDR3 reads TGTGCCAGCTCACACGGACAGACTATCTCTGGAAACACCATATATTTT.

The CDR3 is CAWREGAAYEQYF. DNA of the CDR3: TGTGCCTGGAGGGAGGGGGCGGCCTACGAGCAGTACTTC. The chain couples TRBV30 to TRBJ2-7; the D gene is possibly TRBD1 (7 bases). Trimming pared 3 bases from V and 2 bases from J, leaving 11 bases between. The germline gives CDR1 GTSNPN, CDR2 SVGIG (reference sequence). The CDR3 runs 13 residues.